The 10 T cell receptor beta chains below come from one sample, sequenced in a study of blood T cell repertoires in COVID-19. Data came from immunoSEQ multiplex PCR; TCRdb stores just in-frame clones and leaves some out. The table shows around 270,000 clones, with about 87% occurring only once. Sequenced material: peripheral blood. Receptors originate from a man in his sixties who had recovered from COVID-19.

The DNA of the CDR3 is TGTGCCAGCAGCCAAGAAACGGTTGCTGAAGCTTTCTTT. Translated, it gives CASSQETVAEAFF. The chain joins TRBV4-2 to TRBJ1-1; D is ambiguous. Germline V gene sequence: CDR1 LGHNA, CDR2 YNFKEQ. V gave up 0 bases and J gave up 6 bases, with 8 bases separating them. CDR3 length: 13 amino acids.

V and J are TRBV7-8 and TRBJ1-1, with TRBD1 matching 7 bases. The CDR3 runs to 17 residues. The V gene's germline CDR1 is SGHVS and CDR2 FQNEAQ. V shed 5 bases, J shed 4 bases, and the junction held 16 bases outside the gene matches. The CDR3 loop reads CASSPRDRLLLGTEAFF. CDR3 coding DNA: TGTGCCAGCAGCCCAAGGGACAGACTCCTTTTAGGCACTGAAGCTTTCTTT.

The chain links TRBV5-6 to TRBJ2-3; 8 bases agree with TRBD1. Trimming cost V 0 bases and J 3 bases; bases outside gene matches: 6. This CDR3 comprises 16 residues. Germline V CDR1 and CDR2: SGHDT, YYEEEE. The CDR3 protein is CASSLDRGASTDTQYF. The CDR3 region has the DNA TGTGCCAGCAGCTTGGACAGGGGGGCTAGTACAGATACGCAGTATTTT.

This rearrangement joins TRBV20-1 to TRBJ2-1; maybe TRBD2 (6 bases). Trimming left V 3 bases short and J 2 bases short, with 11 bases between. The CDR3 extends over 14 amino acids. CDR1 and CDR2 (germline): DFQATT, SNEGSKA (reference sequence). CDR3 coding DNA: TGCAGTGCTAGTGGCGGGAACACCTACAATGAGCAGTTCTTC. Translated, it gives CSASGGNTYNEQFF.

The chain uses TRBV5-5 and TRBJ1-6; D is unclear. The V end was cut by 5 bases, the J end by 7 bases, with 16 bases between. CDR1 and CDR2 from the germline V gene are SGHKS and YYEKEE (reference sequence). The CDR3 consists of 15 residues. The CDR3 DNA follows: TGTGCCAGCAGAATGGGAGTCACCCCAAATTCACCCCTCCACTTT. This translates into CASRMGVTPNSPLHF. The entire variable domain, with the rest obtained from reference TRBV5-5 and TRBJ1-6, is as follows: DAGVTQSPTHLIKTRGQQVTLRCSPISGHKSVSWYQQVLGQGPQFIFQYYEKEERGRGNFPDRFSARQFPNYSSELNVNALLLGDSALYLCASRMGVTPNSPLHFGNGTRLTVT.

CDR3 DNA: TGTGCCAGCAGTTACCTAGCGGGGGGGTCCTACGAGCAGTACTTC. It translates to CASSYLAGGSYEQYF. The chain joins TRBV6-5 to TRBJ2-7; TRBD2 agrees at 12 bases. J was trimmed by 1 base and V by 2 bases; bases with no gene match: 0. Germline CDR1 is MNHEY and CDR2 is SVGAGI. The CDR3 is 15 residues long.

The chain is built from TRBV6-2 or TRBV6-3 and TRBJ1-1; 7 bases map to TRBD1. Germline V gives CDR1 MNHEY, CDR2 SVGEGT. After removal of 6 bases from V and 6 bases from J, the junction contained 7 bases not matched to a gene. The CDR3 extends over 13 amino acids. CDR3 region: CASSPTGIPEAFF. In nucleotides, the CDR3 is TGTGCCAGCAGCCCGACAGGGATTCCTGAAGCTTTCTTT.

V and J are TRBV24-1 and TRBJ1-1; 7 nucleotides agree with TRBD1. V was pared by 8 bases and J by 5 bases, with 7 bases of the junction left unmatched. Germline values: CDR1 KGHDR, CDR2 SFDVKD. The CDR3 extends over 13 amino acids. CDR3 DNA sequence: TGTGCCACCAAGGGGGCAGGTGGAACTGAAGCTTTCTTT. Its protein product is CATKGAGGTEAFF.

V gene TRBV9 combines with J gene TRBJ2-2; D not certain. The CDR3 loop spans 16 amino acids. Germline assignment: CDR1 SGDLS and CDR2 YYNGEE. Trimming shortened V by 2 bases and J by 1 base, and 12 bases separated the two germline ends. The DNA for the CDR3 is TGTGCCAGCAGCGTGGGTAGCAGCATGAACACCGGGGAGCTGTTTTTT. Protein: CASSVGSSMNTGELFF.

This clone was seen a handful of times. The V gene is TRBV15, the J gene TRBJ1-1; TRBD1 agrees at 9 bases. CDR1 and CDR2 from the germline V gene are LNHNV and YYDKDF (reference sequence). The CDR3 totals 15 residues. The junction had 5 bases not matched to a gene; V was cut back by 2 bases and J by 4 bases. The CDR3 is CATSRLGQGTTEAFF. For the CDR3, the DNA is TGTGCCACCAGCAGACTTGGACAGGGGACCACTGAAGCTTTCTTT.